This entry describes one T cell receptor beta chain. The antigen remains undetermined. The sample comes from a study of PD-1 blockade in classical Hodgkin lymphoma. General study points: Baseline TCR diversity was reportedly lower in newly diagnosed patients than in healthy donors. It was reported as lower still in relapsed/refractory patients.

Every patient experienced relapse after autologous stem cell transplantation, and brentuximab vedotin exposure varied. Assay used: immunoSEQ multiplex PCR; TCRdb lists only in-frame clones, some missing. The profile covers roughly 96,000 clones, with roughly nine tenths appearing a single time and about 10% taken by the ten largest. The germline gives CDR1 SGHNT, CDR2 YYREEE (reference sequence). CDR3 length equals 14 residues. Between the trimmed V and J ends, which lost 4 bases and 2 bases, there was a span of 11 bases. This sample comprised peripheral blood mononuclear cells (PBMCs), obtained before the second cycle of nivolumab. The chain couples TRBV5-4 to TRBJ2-3; D is perhaps TRBD2 (5 bases). The TCR originated in a human donor with classical Hodgkin lymphoma. The CDR3 region is CASSRGINTDTQYF. The CDR3 bases are TGTGCCAGCAGCCGAGGGATTAACACAGATACGCAGTATTTT. Full variable domain (outside the CDR3, taken from reference TRBV5-4 and TRBJ2-3): ETGVTQSPTHLIKTRGQQVTLRCSSQSGHNTVSWYQQALGQGPQFIFQYYREEENGRGNFPPRFSGLQFPNYSSELNVNALELDDSALYLCASSRGINTDTQYFGPGTRLTVL.